This T cell receptor (beta chain) is drawn from a study of blood T cell repertoires in COVID-19 (dated by TCRdb to 2018 to 2020). Regarding the study in general: The collaborator samples originated in the United States, Italy and Spain and spanned the acute and convalescent phases of COVID-19. Subjects who had been exposed to COVID-19, were actively infected with it, or had recovered from it provided the deeply sampled blood TCRbeta repertoires that made up the dataset. Sample metadata almost always included a de-identified subject ID, COVID-19 status, age in years and sex. HLA class I and class II types, where available, came from metadata supplied by the sample provider rather than from assay-based typing. The material from the prospective study consisted of cDNA or gDNA derived from T cells, B-cell-depleted T cells, or PBMCs. The samples were drawn from the first 160 participants of the ongoing ImmuneRACE study and from some 1,300 subjects provided by 6 global collaborators. The repertoires were released in a freely available public database meant as a resource for research on the immune response to SARS-CoV-2. Findings and caveats that apply to the study as a whole: Clinical and demographic metadata were provided uncurated, with the amount varying by source and participant.

Collaborating institutions collected whole blood in K2EDTA tubes following their own protocols. For TCRbeta analysis, collaborators shipped samples as frozen whole blood, isolated PBMCs, or DNA extracted from either of those sample types. Regarding this clone: Its antigen is unknown. Within one base of it there is no much larger clone, and no base qualities were kept.

According to the germline V gene (reference sequence), CDR1 reads MNHEY and CDR2 reads SMNVEV. The CDR3, cysteine through phenylalanine, is 12 amino acids long. Kept here is only the CDR3 DNA, which spans 36 bases and is read in frame from base 1. V loses 6 bases, J loses 9 bases, and the germline ends lie 12 bases apart. TCRbeta CDR3 regions were amplified from genomic DNA by means of the immunoSEQ Assay, a bias-controlled multiplex PCR. The original pipeline was this. Within the assay, amplification of reference gene primers was used to estimate how many nucleated cells each sample contained. To quantify the absolute abundance of each unique TCRbeta CDR3 rearrangement, sequence reads were collapsed and filtered. Productive Simpson clonality was computed per sample as the square root of Simpson's diversity index over productive rearrangements. TCRdb mirrors the immuneACCESS table, restricted to in-frame sequences. Some clones are absent from its copies; in checked studies, under half trace to an unresolved V gene, and the reason for the others is unknown. That table furnishes V, J and clone size, whereas the DNA furnished D and trimming. The sample table lists approximately 230,000 clones, approximately 80% of them with a count of one. The ten largest clonotypes hold 20% of the sample.

Material for sequencing was peripheral blood. The source is a man younger than 45 with active or convalescent COVID-19. Here the chain combines TRBV27 and TRBJ1-5; the D gene is possibly TRBD1, with 5 bases matching. The DNA reads TGTGCCAGCAGGGGAACGGGGGGGCCCCAGCATTTT. It translates to CASRGTGGPQHF.